A selection of T cell receptor beta chains follows, all from one sample in a study of graft-versus-host responses after intestinal transplantation. These receptors have no identified antigens. TCRdb keeps only in-frame clones here, not all; method: immunoSEQ multiplex PCR. This sample has fewer than 65,000 clones; roughly 90% occur once, and the top ten carry 0.5% to 0.65%. The sequencing used unstimulated CD4+ T cells sorted from spleen or lymph node cells, collected before transplant. These receptors all stem from a human donor who was the organ donor for an intestinal transplant. The CDR3 runs from the conserved cysteine through the conserved F or W. A D gene is named only where the DNA matches it firmly. Clone size is shown for a subset of rows, as once, few, many or a class of expanded clone.

d_gene,abundance,v_gene,j_gene,CDR3aa,CDR3nt
.,.,TRBV19,TRBJ1-1,CASRVSTGTEAFF,TGTGCCAGTAGAGTTTCCACAGGGACTGAAGCTTTCTTT
.,.,TRBV28,TRBJ2-5,CASTRPGETQYF,TGTGCCAGTACTCGCCCGGGGGAGACCCAGTACTTC
TRBD1,.,TRBV6-1,TRBJ1-1,CASNGGGTGATEAFF,TGTGCCAGCAACGGAGGGGGGACAGGGGCAACTGAAGCTTTCTTT
.,.,TRBV25-1,TRBJ1-2,CATQGPSNYGYTF,TGTGCCACCCAGGGGCCTTCTAACTATGGCTACACCTTC
TRBD1,.,TRBV5-5,TRBJ1-4,CASSLGSGQPNEKLFF,TGTGCCAGCAGCTTAGGTTCGGGACAGCCTAATGAAAAACTGTTTTTT
TRBD2,.,TRBV7-3,TRBJ2-2,CASSSGGTGELFF,TGTGCCAGCAGCTCGGGGGGGACCGGGGAGCTGTTTTTT
.,once,TRBV29-1,TRBJ1-2,CSVGSTDRVGYGYTF,TGCAGCGTTGGCTCCACTGACAGAGTGGGTTATGGCTACACCTTC
.,.,TRBV18,TRBJ1-1,CASSPLQDTEAFF,TGTGCCAGCTCACCACTTCAGGACACTGAAGCTTTCTTT
.,.,TRBV19,TRBJ1-5,CASSPGGGFNNQPQHF,TGTGCCAGTAGTCCGGGAGGAGGGTTTAACAATCAGCCCCAGCATTTT
TRBD1,.,TRBV6-1,TRBJ1-2,CASRQTGVLYGYTF,TGTGCCAGCAGGCAGACAGGGGTACTCTATGGCTACACCTTC
TRBD2,.,TRBV9,TRBJ2-5,CASSVTSGRQETQYF,TGTGCCAGCAGCGTAACTAGCGGGAGGCAAGAGACCCAGTACTTC
TRBD1,.,TRBV19,TRBJ2-3,CASSITTGGSSTDTQYF,TGTGCCAGTAGTATAACGACAGGGGGCTCTAGCACAGATACGCAGTATTTT
.,.,TRBV9,TRBJ2-1,CASSPGGLYNEQFF,TGTGCCAGCAGCCCCGGCGGCTTATACAATGAGCAGTTCTTC
.,.,TRBV30,TRBJ2-7,CAWSESGEQYF,TGTGCCTGGAGTGAGTCCGGCGAGCAGTACTTC
TRBD1,.,TRBV19,TRBJ1-5,CASHRDRNQPQHF,TGTGCCAGTCATCGGGACAGGAATCAGCCCCAGCATTTT
.,few,TRBV6-6,TRBJ1-2,CASSPDPGNYGYTF,TGTGCCAGCAGCCCTGACCCAGGGAACTATGGCTACACCTTC
.,.,TRBV28,TRBJ2-5,CASSLAQRSQETQYF,TGTGCCAGCAGTTTAGCGCAGCGTTCGCAAGAGACCCAGTACTTC
.,.,TRBV6-5,TRBJ1-1,CASSYLDTTEAFF,TGTGCCAGCAGTTACCTTGACACCACTGAAGCTTTCTTT
TRBD1,.,TRBV5-1,TRBJ1-2,CASSSTGSGYTF,TGCGCCAGCAGCTCGACAGGGAGTGGCTACACCTTC
.,.,TRBV5-4,TRBJ2-1,CASSSQLYNEQFF,TGTGCCAGCAGCTCACAGTTATACAATGAGCAGTTCTTC
TRBD1,.,TRBV19,TRBJ2-2,CASKGTGTGNTGELFF,TGTGCCAGTAAAGGTACCGGGACAGGGAACACCGGGGAGCTGTTTTTT
TRBD1,.,TRBV6-5,TRBJ1-1,CASSYPGQGANTEAFF,TGTGCCAGCAGTTACCCAGGACAGGGGGCTAACACTGAAGCTTTCTTT
TRBD2,.,TRBV7-9,TRBJ2-4,CASTLAGANIQYF,TGTGCCAGCACCCTAGCGGGAGCGAACATTCAGTACTTC
TRBD1,few,TRBV6-5,TRBJ1-2,CASSYTEGASNYGYTF,TGTGCCAGCAGTTACACGGAGGGGGCTTCTAACTATGGCTACACCTTC
.,.,TRBV14,TRBJ1-1,CASSFTLGLGNTEAFF,TGTGCCAGCAGCTTCACCCTTGGACTTGGGAACACTGAAGCTTTCTTT
TRBD2,.,TRBV29-1,TRBJ2-7,CSVVSAGGPYEQYF,TGCAGCGTTGTCTCAGCGGGAGGGCCCTACGAGCAGTACTTC
.,.,TRBV7-2,TRBJ2-4,CASSLGRAGDIQYF,TGTGCCAGCAGCTTAGGGAGGGCAGGCGACATTCAGTACTTC
.,few,TRBV6-1,TRBJ2-7,CATQGGAYYEQYF,TGTGCCACGCAAGGGGGGGCCTACTACGAGCAGTACTTC
.,few,TRBV6-1,TRBJ1-1,CASSRDLSRAFF,TGTGCCAGCAGCCGCGACCTATCTAGAGCTTTCTTT
.,.,TRBV19,TRBJ2-7,CASSMVDTSSYEQYF,TGTGCCAGTAGTATGGTGGACACCTCTTCCTACGAGCAGTACTTC
.,.,TRBV19,TRBJ2-4,CASTEPGRNIQYF,TGTGCCAGTACCGAACCTGGTAGAAACATTCAGTACTTC
TRBD1,.,TRBV25-1,TRBJ1-1,CASSERDRGWNTEAFF,TGTGCCAGCAGTGAACGGGACAGGGGTTGGAACACTGAAGCTTTCTTT
.,.,TRBV5-4,TRBJ2-3,CASSLAAARVTDTQYF,TGTGCCAGCAGCTTGGCCGCGGCTAGAGTGACAGATACGCAGTATTTT
TRBD1,.,TRBV4-1,TRBJ1-5,CASSQETGTGVRQPQHF,TGCGCCAGCAGCCAAGAAACGGGTACAGGGGTGCGTCAGCCCCAGCATTTT
TRBD1,few,TRBV19,TRBJ1-4,CASTPTGGGEKLFF,TGTGCCAGTACCCCGACAGGGGGAGGTGAAAAACTGTTTTTT
TRBD1,.,TRBV28,TRBJ2-7,CASSQTGLYYEQYF,TGTGCCAGCAGTCAGACAGGGCTGTACTACGAGCAGTACTTC
TRBD1,.,TRBV5-6,TRBJ2-1,CASSSIGTANNEQFF,TGTGCCAGCAGCTCAATAGGGACAGCAAACAATGAGCAGTTCTTC
TRBD2,.,TRBV5-4,TRBJ2-3,CASSLVAGGGTDTQYF,TGTGCCAGCAGCTTGGTCGCGGGAGGAGGGACAGATACGCAGTATTTT
TRBD1,.,TRBV2,TRBJ1-5,CASTRQGGRQPQHF,TGTGCCAGCACTCGACAGGGGGGACGCCAGCCCCAGCATTTT
TRBD2,.,TRBV7-2,TRBJ2-4,CASSSTGTSGSFDIQYF,TGTGCCAGCAGTTCAACCGGGACTAGCGGGTCGTTCGACATTCAGTACTTC
TRBD1,.,TRBV5-8,TRBJ2-2,CASSRTGYANTGELFF,TGTGCCAGCAGCCGGACAGGGTACGCGAACACCGGGGAGCTGTTTTTT
.,.,TRBV5-1,TRBJ1-5,CASSFRGNQPQHF,TGCGCCAGCAGCTTCAGGGGCAATCAGCCCCAGCATTTT
TRBD1,.,TRBV5-1,TRBJ1-5,CASRSHRGGQPQHF,TGCGCCAGCAGATCCCACAGGGGGGGACAGCCCCAGCATTTT
.,.,TRBV10-3,TRBJ2-3,CAISDSDTQYF,TGTGCCATCAGTGACTCAGATACGCAGTATTTT
TRBD1,.,TRBV23-1,TRBJ2-2,CALSRPYRDRGTGELFF,TGCGCCCTAAGTAGGCCATACCGGGACAGGGGGACCGGGGAGCTGTTTTTT
.,.,TRBV9,TRBJ1-5,CASSVGQNNQPQHF,TGTGCCAGCAGCGTAGGGCAGAACAATCAGCCCCAGCATTTT
.,.,TRBV5-6,TRBJ2-1,CASRLTGASYNEQFF,TGTGCCAGCAGGTTAACGGGAGCAAGCTACAATGAGCAGTTCTTC
.,.,TRBV7-2,TRBJ1-2,CASSLDRTHYGYTF,TGTGCCAGCAGCTTAGATCGGACTCACTATGGCTACACCTTC
.,.,TRBV2,TRBJ2-5,CASSVIGGETQYF,TGTGCCAGCAGTGTTATCGGGGGAGAGACCCAGTACTTC
.,.,TRBV7-2,TRBJ1-1,CASSFTRIDTEAFF,TGTGCCAGCAGCTTTACGAGGATAGACACTGAAGCTTTCTTT
.,.,TRBV28,TRBJ2-4,CASSSLYNIQYF,TGTGCCAGCAGTTCCCTATACAACATTCAGTACTTC
.,once,TRBV5-6,TRBJ2-2,CASSLIRRSNTGELFF,TGTGCCAGCAGCTTAATAAGGAGGTCCAACACCGGGGAGCTGTTTTTT